The entry that follows covers one T cell receptor (beta chain) sequence. The sample originates from a study of blood T cell repertoires in COVID-19. Produced via immunoSEQ multiplex PCR; TCRdb's table is partial and in-frame only. Here the sample spans under 200,000 clones, roughly 84% being singletons. The CDR3 is made up of 13 amino acids. Germline V gives CDR1 MNHEY, CDR2 SVGAGI. With 5 bases clipped from V and 8 bases from J, the junction kept 8 bases outside the gene matches. This TCR came from a woman between 45 and 65 years old who had recovered from COVID-19. The chain joins TRBV6-5 to TRBJ1-2, with 7 nucleotides matching TRBD1. The sequenced sample was PBMCs or T cells enriched from blood (not recorded which). CDR3 protein: CASSPEGAGGYTF. In DNA form, the CDR3 reads TGTGCCAGCAGTCCCGAGGGGGCAGGCGGCTACACCTTC.